This TCR beta chain was sequenced in a study of OX40 agonist ivuxolimab in advanced cancers. Study-wide background: Those treated in dose escalation had hepatocellular carcinoma, melanoma, renal cell cancer or head and neck cancer. Eligibility admitted prior anti-PD-1, anti-PD-L1 or anti-CTLA-4 therapy; 40% to 50% had some.

Trimming removed 0 bases from V and 2 bases from J, with 11 bases in between. The CDR3 sequence is 15 residues long. From germline, CDR1 is SGHRS and CDR2 YFSETQ. Sequencing was performed with immunoSEQ multiplex PCR; in TCRdb, only in-frame clones are kept and a portion is missing. The sample carries about 83,000 clones, approximately 85% recorded once. The input for sequencing was CD4+ or CD8+ T cells sorted from blood, taken in a trial of the OX40 agonist ivuxolimab. This rearrangement joins TRBV5-1 to TRBJ1-1; D remains ambiguous. This sequence originates from an adult with an advanced solid tumor such as melanoma, head and neck, liver or kidney cancer. The CDR3 protein is CASSLAQYSNTEAFF. CDR3 sequence (DNA): TGCGCCAGCAGCTTGGCACAATACTCCAACACTGAAGCTTTCTTT.